A single sample is the source of the 10 T cell receptor beta chains below, sequenced in a study of T cells in Graves' hyperthyroidism and ophthalmopathy. The source material, RNA transcripts, was used to amplify TCR beta CDR3 regions. A set of HTBI primers served as the primers for a first-round RT-PCR of the TCR CDR3. TCRdb recomputed calls from the multiplex PCR reads with MiXCR, one row per CDR3 protein. The profile shows roughly 840,000 distinct CDR3 sequences, over 35% of them singletons. What was sequenced was blood. These receptor sequences come from a man younger than 35 with Graves' hyperthyroidism.

The chain recombines TRBV15 with TRBJ1-6; 8 bases align to TRBD1. There are 15 residues in the CDR3. CDR1 is LNHNV, CDR2 YYDKDF, per germline (reference sequence). Unmatched junction bases numbered 10, after V lost 5 bases and J lost 10 bases. This CDR3 is CATSQGQDTGSPLHF. The CDR3 nucleotides are TGTGCCACCAGCCAGGGACAGGACACCGGGTCACCCCTCCACTTT.

This clonotype was found many times. The chain recombines TRBV20-1 with TRBJ2-2; D gene ambiguous. The CDR3 totals 14 residues. Germline V CDR1 and CDR2: DFQATT, SNEGSKA (reference sequence). The germline V and J ends were trimmed by 1 base and 7 bases, with 13 bases remaining between them. The CDR3 DNA reads as TGCAGTGCTAGAGGGGGTGCTGAACACGGGGAGCTGTTTTTT. This gives the protein CSARGGAEHGELFF.

This chain connects TRBV12-3 or TRBV12-4 to TRBJ1-2; weak D call: TRBD1 (5 bases). The length of the CDR3 is 14 residues. Trimming removed 6 bases from V and 5 bases from J, with 16 bases in between. Here the CDR3 reads CASSPSTGVYGYTF. DNA for the CDR3: TGTGCCAGCAGCCCCTCCACAGGAGTGTATGGCTACACCTTC.

This clonotype appeared many times. This chain links TRBV5-1 with TRBJ1-6; D uncertain. From germline, CDR1 is SGHRS and CDR2 YFSETQ. The CDR3 sequence is 15 residues long. The V gene lost 0 bases and the J gene lost 9 bases, with 13 bases spanning the gap. Here the CDR3 DNA reads TGCGCCAGCAGCTTGGTAGGCGGCCATAGTTCACCCCTCCACTTT. It codes for CASSLVGGHSSPLHF.

The rearrangement joins TRBV29-1 to TRBJ1-1; D remains unclear. V lost 8 bases and J lost 4, with 11 bases in between. CDR3 length: 11 residues. Germline V gives CDR1 SQVTM, CDR2 ANQGSEA. The chain's CDR3 is CSYIGVTEAFF. The CDR3 coding sequence is TGCAGCTACATCGGGGTCACTGAAGCTTTCTTT.

The chain joins TRBV9 to TRBJ1-1; D is ambiguous. Per the germline V gene, CDR1 is SGDLS and CDR2 is YYNGEE. V lost 6 bases to trimming and J lost 3 bases, with 15 bases between them. This CDR3 spans 14 amino acids. CDR3 nucleotide sequence: TGTGCCAGCACGGAGGTAGGAGTAGACACTGAAGCTTTCTTT. It yields the protein CASTEVGVDTEAFF.

The J gene is TRBJ1-1, the V gene TRBV6-1, with 9 nucleotides matching TRBD1. Trimming cost V 5 bases and J 10 bases; bases outside gene matches: 5. This CDR3 has 12 residues. Per the germline V gene, CDR1 is MNHNS and CDR2 is SASEGT. The CDR3 nucleotides read TGTGCCAGCAGTTACAGGGGGCGGGGAGCTTTCTTT. Encoded protein: CASSYRGRGAFF.

This clonotype has a single count. J is TRBJ2-3 and V is TRBV7-2; D perhaps matches TRBD2 (6 bases). This CDR3 has 14 residues. Between the trimmed V and J ends, which lost 1 base and 3 bases, there was a span of 8 bases. Per the germline V gene, CDR1 is SGHTA and CDR2 is FQGNSA. CDR3: CASSLDGGTDTQYF. The CDR3 DNA sequence: TGTGCCAGCAGCTTAGATGGGGGGACAGATACGCAGTATTTT.

The sample holds many counts of this clonotype. V and J are TRBV6-5 and TRBJ1-2; 7 bases match TRBD1. V lost 5 bases, J lost 10 bases, and 10 bases stayed unmatched. CDR3 length: 13 residues. Germline V gene sequence: CDR1 MNHEY, CDR2 SVGAGI. This chain's CDR3 is CASSRTWDRDYTF. DNA for the CDR3: TGTGCCAGCAGTAGGACTTGGGACAGAGACTACACCTTC.

This clonotype was detected only a few times. This chain links TRBV4-1 with TRBJ1-5; D is uncertain. This CDR3 spans 15 amino acids. Germline V CDR1 and CDR2: MGHRA, YSYEKL. V shed 1 base and J shed 6 bases, with 13 bases lying between them. The CDR3 bases are TGCGCCAGCAGCCAAGGGGGAGGGCAGGCTCAGCCCCAGCATTTT. It yields the protein CASSQGGGQAQPQHF.